Listed here are 2 T cell receptor beta chains from one sample, sequenced in a study of blood T cell repertoires in COVID-19 (dated by TCRdb to the early 2020s). The library was obtained by the immunoSEQ multiplex PCR assay. TCRdb limited this immuneACCESS table to in-frame rearrangements with V and J called. A share of clones is missing; checked studies link under half to unresolved V genes, and the rest is unexplained. The sample yields about 370,000 clones; approximately 87% were counted once. The ten largest clones take up about 10% of the sample. Sequencing was carried out using peripheral blood. The origin of the receptors is a woman under 40 with COVID-19, enrolled during active disease.

The gene calls are TRBV30 and TRBJ2-1, with a weak D call TRBD2 (6 bases). Germline CDR1 and CDR2: GTSNPN and SVGIG (reference sequence). V lost 5 bases and J 0 bases, leaving 14 bases between the germline ends. CDR3 size: 15 residues. In nucleotides, the CDR3 is TGTGCCTGGGGTTATGGAGGGAGCTCCTACAATGAGCAGTTCTTC. This sequence encodes CAWGYGGSSYNEQFF.

The chain uses TRBV20-1 and TRBJ2-7; 8 bases fit TRBD1. Germline loops: CDR1 DFQATT, CDR2 SNEGSKA (reference sequence). This CDR3 comprises 11 residues. The CDR3 coding sequence is TGCAGCTTGACAGGGGCGGGCGAGCAGTACTTC. It codes for CSLTGAGEQYF.